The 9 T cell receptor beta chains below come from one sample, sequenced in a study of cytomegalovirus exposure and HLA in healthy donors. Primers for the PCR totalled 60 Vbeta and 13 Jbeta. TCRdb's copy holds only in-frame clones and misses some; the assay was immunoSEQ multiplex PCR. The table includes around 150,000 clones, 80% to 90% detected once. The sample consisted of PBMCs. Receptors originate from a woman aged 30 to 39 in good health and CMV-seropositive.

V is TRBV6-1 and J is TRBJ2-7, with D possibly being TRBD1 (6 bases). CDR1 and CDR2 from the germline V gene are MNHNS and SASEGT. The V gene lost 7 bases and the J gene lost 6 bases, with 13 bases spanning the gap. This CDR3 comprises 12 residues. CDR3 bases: TGTGCCAGCACGAGACAGGATGTCGAGCAGTACTTC. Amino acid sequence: CASTRQDVEQYF.

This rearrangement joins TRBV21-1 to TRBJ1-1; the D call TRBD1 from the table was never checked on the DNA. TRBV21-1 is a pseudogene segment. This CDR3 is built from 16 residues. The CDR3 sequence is CASSKTGGALNTEAFF. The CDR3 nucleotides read TGTGCCAGCAGCAAGACAGGGGGCGCCTTGAACACTGAAGCTTTCTTT.

CDR3 amino acids: CASSQQSQETQYF. The CDR3 DNA reads as TGCGCCAGCAGCCAACAGAGCCAAGAGACCCAGTACTTC. The chain links TRBV5-1 to TRBJ2-5; the D is unclear. Germline V gene lookup returns CDR1 SGHRS and CDR2 YFSETQ. The V gene lost 4 bases and the J gene lost 1 base, with 8 bases spanning the gap. This CDR3 is built from 13 residues.

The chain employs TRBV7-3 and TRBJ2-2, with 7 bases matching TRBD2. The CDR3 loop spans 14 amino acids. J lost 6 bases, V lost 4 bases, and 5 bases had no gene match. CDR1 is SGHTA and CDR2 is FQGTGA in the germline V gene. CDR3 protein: CASSSGLAAGELFF. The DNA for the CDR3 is TGTGCCAGCAGCTCGGGTCTAGCGGCCGGGGAGCTGTTTTTT.

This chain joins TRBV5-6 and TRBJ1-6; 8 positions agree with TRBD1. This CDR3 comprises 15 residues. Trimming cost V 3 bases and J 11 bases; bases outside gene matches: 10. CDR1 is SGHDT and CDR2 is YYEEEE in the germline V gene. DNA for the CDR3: TGTGCCAGCAGCTCCCTGGGACAGGTTTGGCCACCCCTCCACTTT. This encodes CASSSLGQVWPPLHF. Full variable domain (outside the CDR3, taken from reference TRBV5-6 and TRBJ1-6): DAGVTQSPTHLIKTRGQQVTLRCSPKSGHDTVSWYQQALGQGPQFIFQYYEEEERQRGNFPDRFSGHQFPNYSSELNVNALLLGDSALYLCASSSLGQVWPPLHFGNGTRLTVT.

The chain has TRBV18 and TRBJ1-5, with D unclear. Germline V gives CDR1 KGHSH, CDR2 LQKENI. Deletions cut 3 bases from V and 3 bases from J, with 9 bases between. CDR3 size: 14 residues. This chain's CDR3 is CASSPSQDNQPQHF. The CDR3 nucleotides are TGTGCCAGCTCACCGTCCCAGGACAATCAGCCCCAGCATTTT.

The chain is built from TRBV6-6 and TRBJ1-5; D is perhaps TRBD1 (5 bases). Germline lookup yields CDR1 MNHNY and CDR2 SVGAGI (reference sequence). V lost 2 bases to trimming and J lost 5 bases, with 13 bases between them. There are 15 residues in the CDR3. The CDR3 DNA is TGTGCCAGCAGTTACACCAGGGTATCCGATCAGCCCCAGCATTTT. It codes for CASSYTRVSDQPQHF.

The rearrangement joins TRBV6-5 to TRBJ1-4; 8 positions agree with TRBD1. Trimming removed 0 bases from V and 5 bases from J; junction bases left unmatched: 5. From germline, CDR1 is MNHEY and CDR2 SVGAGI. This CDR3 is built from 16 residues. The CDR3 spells CASSYSTWTGNEKLFF. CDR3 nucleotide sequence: TGTGCCAGCAGTTACTCGACCTGGACAGGGAATGAAAAACTGTTTTTT.

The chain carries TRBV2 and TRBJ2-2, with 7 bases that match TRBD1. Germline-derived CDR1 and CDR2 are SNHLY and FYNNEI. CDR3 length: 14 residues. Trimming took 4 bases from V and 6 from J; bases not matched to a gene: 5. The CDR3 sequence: CASSATGYPGELFF. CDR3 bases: TGTGCCAGCAGTGCGACAGGGTACCCCGGGGAGCTGTTTTTT.